This T cell receptor (beta chain) stems from a study of shared clonotypes between healthy human individuals. Background on the study: Aged between 18 and 49, the donors were a couple of women and three men. Findings and caveats of the study: Of the naive CD4 clonotypes, about 5% were shared across several donors. Relative to memory subsets, naive subsets generally showed larger estimated richness.

On this clone itself: Its matching antigen is unknown.

Germline values: CDR1 MNHEY, CDR2 SVGAGI. V dropped 6 bases and J dropped 5; count of bases not matched to a gene: 5. The CDR3 extends over 13 amino acids. Sequencing was performed with immunoSEQ multiplex PCR; in TCRdb, only in-frame clones are kept and a portion is missing. This table has approximately 2.5 million clones, 93% appearing once. V is TRBV6-5 and J is TRBJ2-7; 9 bases match TRBD1. The source of this sequence is a man aged 18-30 years in good health. Some clones in this sample may be carry-over from other donors' samples. Sequences were obtained from naive CD4+ T cells from PBMCs. Subset defined: CD45RA+ positively selected. The CDR3 DNA is TGTGCCAGCAGACAGGGGGCAGGCGACGAGCAGTACTTC. The encoded protein is CASRQGAGDEQYF.